What follows is one TCR beta chain and its context. The length of the CDR3 is 14 residues. Per the germline V gene, CDR1 is MDHEN and CDR2 is SYDVKM. Between the trimmed V and J ends, which lost 4 bases and 6 bases, there was a span of 13 bases. The data belong to a study of shared clonotypes between healthy human individuals. The genomic DNA of each subset was split evenly across several immunoSEQ plates. Sorted-subset replicate PCRs used about 200 ng DNA, roughly 28,000 T cell genomes. Profiling relied on immunoSEQ multiplex PCR, and the TCRdb table lists in-frame clones only, not all of them. The sample shows some 2,100,000 clones, 85% to 95% of them seen only once. The naive CD8 population came from CD45RO-negative cells selected for CCR7, without terminally differentiated effector memory CD45RA+ cells. The donors were adults (healthy and HIV-negative) with no recent acute infections or vaccinations.

The chain has TRBV28 and TRBJ2-1; D remains unclear. Sequencing used naive CD8+ T cells from PBMCs. The receptor was derived from a man younger than 35 in good health. Some clones in this sample may be carry-over from other donors' samples. The CDR3 region has the DNA TGTGCCAGCAGTTCACCCGTCGGGCGCAATGAGCAGTTCTTC. Amino acid sequence: CASSSPVGRNEQFF.